These 19 T cell receptor beta chains originate from one sample sequenced in a study of blood T cell repertoires in COVID-19. Profiling relied on immunoSEQ multiplex PCR, and the TCRdb table lists in-frame clones only, not all of them. The repertoire consists of roughly 20,000 clones, with 88% occurring once and the leading ten covering over 8.5%. The sample consisted of peripheral blood. The receptors come from a human donor in a cohort sampled during active COVID-19.

A few counts support this clone. V usage is TRBV7-8 and J usage is TRBJ1-1; D is unresolved. V gave up 1 base and J gave up 3 bases, with 12 bases separating them. The germline CDR1 and CDR2 sequences are SGHVS and FQNEAQ. CDR3 length: 15 amino acids. CDR3 bases: TGTGCCAGCAGCTTAGTGGGCAGCAGAGACACTGAAGCTTTCTTT. This sequence encodes CASSLVGSRDTEAFF.

The rearrangement links TRBV7-8 to TRBJ2-5; 7 bases align to TRBD1. This CDR3 is built from 14 residues. Germline CDR1 and CDR2: SGHVS and FQNEAQ. V shed 5 bases, J shed 1 base, and the junction held 4 bases outside the gene matches. CDR3 loop: CASSKDRAQETQYF. CDR3 nucleotide sequence: TGTGCCAGCAGCAAAGACAGGGCCCAAGAGACCCAGTACTTC.

The chain joins TRBV4-1 to TRBJ1-6; 7 nucleotides line up with TRBD1. The V and J ends lost 3 bases and 0 bases, in that order; junction bases with no gene match: 11. This CDR3 region has 19 residues. CDR1 is MGHRA and CDR2 is YSYEKL in the germline V gene. The CDR3 sequence is CASSQSGAQGTSYNSPLHF. CDR3 sequence (DNA): TGCGCCAGCAGCCAGTCAGGCGCACAGGGGACCTCCTATAATTCACCCCTCCACTTT.

The gene calls are TRBV12-3 or TRBV12-4 and TRBJ1-1; unclear D gene. Between the trimmed V and J ends, which lost 2 bases and 4 bases, there was a span of 8 bases. The CDR3 length is 13 residues. CDR3: CASSLHLFTEAFF. CDR3 nucleotides: TGTGCCAGCAGTTTACACCTATTCACTGAAGCTTTCTTT.

The chain employs TRBV20-1 and TRBJ2-1, with TRBD2 matching over 9 bases. Germline V gene lookup returns CDR1 DFQATT and CDR2 SNEGSKA (reference sequence). CDR3 length equals 15 residues. V lost 3 bases, J lost 5 bases, and 8 bases stayed unmatched. The CDR3 coding sequence is TGCAGTGCTAGTGATGGCGGGGGGGGTAACAATGAGCAGTTCTTC. Amino acids: CSASDGGGGNNEQFF.

This rearrangement joins TRBV4-1 to TRBJ2-4, with D possibly matching TRBD2 (6 bases). The CDR3 runs 16 residues. CDR1 and CDR2 from the germline V gene are MGHRA and YSYEKL. Trimming took off 7 bases at V and 2 bases at J, with 18 bases between the two ends. The DNA of the CDR3 is TGCGCCAGCAACCCCGACACTAGCCGCCCCAAAAACATTCAGTACTTC. Translating it yields CASNPDTSRPKNIQYF.

The J gene is TRBJ1-5, the V gene TRBV18; a possible D gene is TRBD1 (6 bases). Germline-derived CDR1 and CDR2 are KGHSH and LQKENI. This CDR3 contains 19 residues. V lost 2 bases and J lost 0, with 20 bases in between. The CDR3 is CASSPNRQAGTNSNQPQHF. Here the CDR3 DNA reads TGTGCCAGCTCACCAAATAGACAGGCAGGCACTAATAGCAATCAGCCCCAGCATTTT.

This clone has a handful of counts. The rearrangement uses TRBV4-2 and TRBJ2-1, with unresolved D. V lost 4 bases to trimming and J lost 5 bases, with 3 bases between them. Germline V CDR1 and CDR2: LGHNA, YNFKEQ. This CDR3 has 11 residues. CDR3 coding DNA: TGTGCCAGCAGCCTAAACAATGAGCAGTTCTTC. Its translation: CASSLNNEQFF.

The chain joins TRBV11-2 to TRBJ1-1; possible D gene TRBD1, 6 bases. V lost 3 bases, J lost 1 base, and 9 bases lay in between. Germline lookup yields CDR1 SGHAT and CDR2 FQNNGV. This CDR3 has 14 amino acids. This CDR3 reads CASSFDRKNTEAFF. DNA of the CDR3: TGTGCCAGCAGCTTCGACAGGAAGAACACTGAAGCTTTCTTT.

The V call is TRBV4-1, the J call TRBJ1-4, with TRBD1 matching over 7 bases. V shed 4 bases and J 0 bases; nucleotides not matched to a gene: 2. This CDR3 is 15 amino acids long. The germline CDR1 and CDR2 sequences are MGHRA and YSYEKL. The CDR3 nucleotides read TGCGCCAGCAGCCGGGGGACAGCAACTAATGAAAAACTGTTTTTT. This encodes CASSRGTATNEKLFF.

The rearrangement joins TRBV7-3 to TRBJ2-1; TRBD1 agrees at 7 bases. This CDR3 has 16 amino acids. The germline V gene encodes CDR1 SGHTA and CDR2 FQGTGA. V gave up 1 base and J gave up 0 bases; unmatched junction bases: 3. CDR3 bases: TGTGCCAGCAGCTTAAACGACAGGGTCTCCTACAATGAGCAGTTCTTC. Its protein product is CASSLNDRVSYNEQFF.

Written as DNA, the CDR3 is TGTGCCAGCAGAGTACTAGCGGGGGGTGTCGAGCAGTACTTC. It yields the protein CASRVLAGGVEQYF. This chain connects TRBV6-5 to TRBJ2-7, with 12 bases aligning to TRBD2. Trimming took 6 bases from V and 6 from J; bases not matched to a gene: 6. There are 14 residues in the CDR3. Germline CDR1 MNHEY, CDR2 SVGAGI.

The V gene is TRBV27, the J gene TRBJ1-1; tentative D call: TRBD1 (5 bases). V shed 6 bases and J shed 1 base, with 15 bases lying between them. The germline CDR1 and CDR2 sequences are MNHEY and SMNVEV (reference sequence). CDR3 length: 15 amino acids. CDR3 bases: TGTGCCAGCAGCTGGGGTTCCGGGGGGAACACTGAAGCTTTCTTT. It codes for CASSWGSGGNTEAFF.

V is TRBV20-1 and J is TRBJ1-1; perhaps TRBD1 as D (6 bases). The CDR3 totals 15 residues. The germline V gene has CDR1 DFQATT and CDR2 SNEGSKA (reference sequence). Trimming removed 3 bases from V and 1 base from J, with 15 bases in between. The CDR3 here is CSASRGAGTNTEAFF. The DNA of the CDR3 is TGCAGTGCTAGTCGGGGGGCAGGAACGAACACTGAAGCTTTCTTT.

The chain couples TRBV7-9 to TRBJ2-1; no clear D. CDR3 length: 15 amino acids. Deletions cut 1 base from V and 8 bases from J, with 15 bases between. Germline V gives CDR1 SEHNR, CDR2 FQNEAQ (reference sequence). CDR3 amino acids: CASSLGGTPWDEQFF. The CDR3, as DNA: TGTGCCAGCAGCTTAGGAGGCACTCCTTGGGATGAGCAGTTCTTC.

V gene TRBV2 combines with J gene TRBJ1-2, with D possibly TRBD1 on 6 matching bases. This CDR3 contains 17 residues. V was clipped by 7 bases and J by 2 bases, with 23 bases between them. Germline assignment: CDR1 SNHLY and CDR2 FYNNEI. DNA for the CDR3: TGTGCCAGCACCTCCAGGGCAGGGGTACGTTACAACTATGGCTACACCTTC. It codes for CASTSRAGVRYNYGYTF.

The genes are TRBV7-6 and TRBJ2-7, with a weak D call TRBD2 (7 bases). Germline loops: CDR1 SGHVS, CDR2 FNYEAQ. V shed 4 bases and J shed 4 bases, with 23 bases lying between them. This CDR3 is built from 17 residues. As DNA, the CDR3 is TGTGCCAGCAGCTCCGCGAGATTGGGGGGGCCCCTTTACGAGCAGTACTTC. Its translation is CASSSARLGGPLYEQYF.

This clone was seen only once. The chain carries TRBV12-3 or TRBV12-4 and TRBJ2-7; D is possibly TRBD2 (7 bases). Trimming stripped 6 bases from V and 6 bases from J, with 15 bases between. The CDR3 totals 13 residues. The CDR3 loop is CASRSGGAAEQYF. The CDR3 region has the DNA TGTGCCAGCAGATCGGGGGGCGCGGCCGAGCAGTACTTC.

This clone turned up a few times. Here the CDR3 reads CSVAGPSGANVLTF. In nucleotides, the CDR3 is TGCAGCGTTGCAGGGCCCTCTGGGGCCAACGTCCTGACTTTC. The chain joins TRBV29-1 to TRBJ2-6, with D possibly matching TRBD1 (5 bases). The CDR3 spans 14 residues. Germline values: CDR1 SQVTM, CDR2 ANQGSEA. The V end lost 4 bases, the J end lost 0 bases, and 7 bases lay between the germline ends.